The T cell receptor (beta chain) described here comes from a study of response to subunit inactivated influenza vaccine. Study-level points and caveats: There was a suggestion from the authors that each seasonal influenza vaccination recruits few new T cells.

This CDR3 region has 15 residues. V lost 4 bases to trimming and J lost 1 base, with 11 bases between them. Germline CDR1 reads SGHNT; CDR2 reads YYREEE (reference sequence). MiXCR was run by TCRdb on the RT-PCR reads, yielding one entry per CDR3 protein. Among about 570,000 distinct CDR3 sequences, roughly 12% were seen once, and the ten largest hold 8% to 13%. This clonotype was seen a handful of times. What it recognizes is unknown. The same sample was also studied in work on T cells expressing NK-cell markers. That work adds: 5'RACE template switching with UMIs produced the TCR beta cDNA. Among CD8+ T cells from about six donors, dominant NKG2C+ clonotypes accounted for roughly 1.0-7.0%. One observes that, in several donors, these clonotypes were also the leading ones within the CD3+CD56-NKG2C+ fraction.

The rearrangement joins TRBV5-4 to TRBJ2-2; D gene uncertain. This clonotype was obtained from a man aged 50 or older who received an inactivated influenza vaccine. The material was PBMCs from blood, obtained on the day of vaccination. The CDR3 protein is CASSRWARNTGELFF. The CDR3 bases are TGTGCCAGCAGCCGTTGGGCGAGGAACACCGGGGAGCTGTTTTTT.